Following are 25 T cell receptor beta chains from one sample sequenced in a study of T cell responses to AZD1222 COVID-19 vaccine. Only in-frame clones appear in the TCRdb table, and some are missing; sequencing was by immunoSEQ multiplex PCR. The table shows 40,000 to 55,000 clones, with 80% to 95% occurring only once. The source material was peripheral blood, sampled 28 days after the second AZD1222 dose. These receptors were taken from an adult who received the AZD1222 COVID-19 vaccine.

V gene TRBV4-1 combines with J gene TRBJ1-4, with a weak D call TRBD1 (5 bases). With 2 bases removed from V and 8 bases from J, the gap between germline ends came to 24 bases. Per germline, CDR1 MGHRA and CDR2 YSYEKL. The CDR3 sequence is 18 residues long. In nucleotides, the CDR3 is TGCGCCAGCAGCCAAATCGGGGGAGGGGCACTCGTTTTGGAAAAACTGTTTTTT. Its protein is CASSQIGGGALVLEKLFF.

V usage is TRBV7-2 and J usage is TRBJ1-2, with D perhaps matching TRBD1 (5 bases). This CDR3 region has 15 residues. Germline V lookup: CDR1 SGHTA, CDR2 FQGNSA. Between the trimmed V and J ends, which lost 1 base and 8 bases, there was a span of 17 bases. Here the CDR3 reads CASSLVSRVQGGYTF. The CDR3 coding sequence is TGTGCCAGCAGCTTAGTCAGCAGGGTCCAAGGAGGCTACACCTTC. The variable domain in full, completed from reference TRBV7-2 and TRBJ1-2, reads GAGVSQSPSNKVTEKGKDVELRCDPISGHTALYWYRQSLGQGLEFLIYFQGNSAPDKSGLPSDRFSAERTGGSVSTLTIQRTQQEDSAVYLCASSLVSRVQGGYTFGSGTRLTVV.

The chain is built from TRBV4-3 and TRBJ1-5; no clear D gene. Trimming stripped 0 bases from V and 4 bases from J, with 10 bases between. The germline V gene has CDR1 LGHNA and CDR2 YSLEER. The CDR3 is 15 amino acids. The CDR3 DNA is TGCGCCAGCAGCCAAGATTGGCAGACTAATCAGCCCCAGCATTTT. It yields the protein CASSQDWQTNQPQHF.

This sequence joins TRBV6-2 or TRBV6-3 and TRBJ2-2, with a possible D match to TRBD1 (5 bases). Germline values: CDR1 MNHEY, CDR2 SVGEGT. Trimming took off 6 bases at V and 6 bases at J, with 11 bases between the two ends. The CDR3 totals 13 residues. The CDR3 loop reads CASSLIGAGELFF. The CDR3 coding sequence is TGTGCCAGCAGCCTGATAGGGGCCGGGGAGCTGTTTTTT.

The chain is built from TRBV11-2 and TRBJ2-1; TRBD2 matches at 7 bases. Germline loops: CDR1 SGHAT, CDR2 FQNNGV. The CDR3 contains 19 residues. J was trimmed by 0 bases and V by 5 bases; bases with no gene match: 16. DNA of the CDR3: TGTGCCAGCAGCGGAAAAGGGAGGGTCGTGGGGAGCTCCTACAATGAGCAGTTCTTC. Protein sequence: CASSGKGRVVGSSYNEQFF.

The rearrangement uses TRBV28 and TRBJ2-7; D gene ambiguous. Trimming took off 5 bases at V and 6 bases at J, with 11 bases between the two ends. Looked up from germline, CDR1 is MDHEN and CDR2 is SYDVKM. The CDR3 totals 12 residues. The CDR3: CASSLSNTEQYF. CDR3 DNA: TGTGCCAGCAGTCTTTCCAATACCGAGCAGTACTTC.

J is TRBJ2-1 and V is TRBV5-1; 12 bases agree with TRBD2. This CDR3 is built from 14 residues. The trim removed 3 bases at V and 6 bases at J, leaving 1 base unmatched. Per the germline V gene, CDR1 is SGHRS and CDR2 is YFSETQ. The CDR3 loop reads CASSSSGGANEQFF. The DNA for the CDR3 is TGCGCCAGCAGCTCTAGCGGGGGGGCCAATGAGCAGTTCTTC. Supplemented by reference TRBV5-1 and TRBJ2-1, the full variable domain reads KAGVTQTPRYLIKTRGQQVTLSCSPISGHRSVSWYQQTPGQGLQFLFEYFSETQRNKGNFPGRFSGRQFSNSRSEMNVSTLELGDSALYLCASSSSGGANEQFFGPGTRLTVL.

For the CDR3, the DNA is TGCGCCAGCAGCTTATTGACAGGGGCGAAAGGGAAGAGTGGCTACACCTTC. Translating it yields CASSLLTGAKGKSGYTF. The chain combines TRBV5-1 with TRBJ1-2; 8 bases are shared with TRBD1. V lost 2 bases, J lost 7 bases, and 16 bases stayed unmatched. CDR3 length: 17 amino acids. Per germline, CDR1 SGHRS and CDR2 YFSETQ.

The DNA for the CDR3 is TGTGCCAGCAGCCTACCCGGGACACTCAATAATTCACCCCTCCACTTT. The encoded protein is CASSLPGTLNNSPLHF. The chain links TRBV5-4 to TRBJ1-6, with D perhaps TRBD1 (6 bases). CDR3 size: 16 residues. The germline V gene has CDR1 SGHNT and CDR2 YYREEE (reference sequence). The germline V and J ends were trimmed by 4 bases and 5 bases, with 16 bases remaining between them.

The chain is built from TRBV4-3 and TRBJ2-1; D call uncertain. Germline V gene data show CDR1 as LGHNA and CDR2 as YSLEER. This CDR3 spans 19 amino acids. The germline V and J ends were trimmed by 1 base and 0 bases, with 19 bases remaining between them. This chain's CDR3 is CASSQAGPPRSSSYNEQFF. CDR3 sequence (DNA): TGCGCCAGCAGCCAAGCCGGCCCTCCCAGGAGTAGCTCCTACAATGAGCAGTTCTTC.

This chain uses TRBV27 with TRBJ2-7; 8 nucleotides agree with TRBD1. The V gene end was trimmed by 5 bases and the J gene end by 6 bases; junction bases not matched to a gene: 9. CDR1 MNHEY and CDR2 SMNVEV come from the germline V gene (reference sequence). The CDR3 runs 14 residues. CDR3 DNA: TGTGCCAGCAGTAGACAGGGGCCGTGGCTCGAGCAGTACTTC. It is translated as CASSRQGPWLEQYF.

The CDR3 sequence is CASSKGRLGDRGLFQPQHF. The CDR3 DNA sequence: TGTGCCAGCAGCAAAGGGAGGTTGGGAGACAGGGGTCTCTTCCAGCCCCAGCATTTT. The chain has TRBV21-1 and TRBJ1-5; the DNA was not compared with TRBD1, the D call given in the table. TRBV21-1 constitutes a pseudogene. The CDR3 length is 19 residues.

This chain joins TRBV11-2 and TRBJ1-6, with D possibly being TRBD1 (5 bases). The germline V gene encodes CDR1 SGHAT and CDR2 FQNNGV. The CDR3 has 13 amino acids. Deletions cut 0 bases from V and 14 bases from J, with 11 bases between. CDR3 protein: CASSLELGRALHF. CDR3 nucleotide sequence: TGTGCCAGCAGCTTAGAGCTGGGGCGGGCCCTCCACTTT.

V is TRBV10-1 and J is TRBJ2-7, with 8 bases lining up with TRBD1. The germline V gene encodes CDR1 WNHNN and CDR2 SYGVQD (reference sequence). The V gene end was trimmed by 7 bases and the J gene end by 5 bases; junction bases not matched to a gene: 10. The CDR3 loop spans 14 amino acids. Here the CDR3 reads CASTSDRASHEQYF. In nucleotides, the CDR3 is TGCGCCAGCACCTCGGACAGGGCTTCCCACGAGCAGTACTTC.

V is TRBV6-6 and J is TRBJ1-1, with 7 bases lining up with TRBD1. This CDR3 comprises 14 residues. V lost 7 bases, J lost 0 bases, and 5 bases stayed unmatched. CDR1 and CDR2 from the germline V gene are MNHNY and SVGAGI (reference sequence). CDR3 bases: TGTGCCAGCACAGGGGGTGCCATGAACACTGAAGCTTTCTTT. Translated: CASTGGAMNTEAFF.

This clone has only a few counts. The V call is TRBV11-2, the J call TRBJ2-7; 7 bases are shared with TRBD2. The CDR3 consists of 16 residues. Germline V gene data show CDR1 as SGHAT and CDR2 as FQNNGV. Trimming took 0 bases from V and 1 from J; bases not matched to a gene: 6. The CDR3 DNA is TGTGCCAGCAGCTTAGATCGGGCAGCGGGGTCCTACGAGCAGTACTTC. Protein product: CASSLDRAAGSYEQYF.

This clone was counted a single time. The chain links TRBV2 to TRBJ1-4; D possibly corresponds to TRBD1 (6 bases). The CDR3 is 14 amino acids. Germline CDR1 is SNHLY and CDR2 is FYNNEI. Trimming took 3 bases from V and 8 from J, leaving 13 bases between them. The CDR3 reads CASSDRRGREKLFF. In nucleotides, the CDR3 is TGTGCCAGCAGTGATCGCAGGGGAAGGGAAAAACTGTTTTTT. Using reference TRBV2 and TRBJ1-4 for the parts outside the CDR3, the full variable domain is EPEVTQTPSHQVTQMGQEVILRCVPISNHLYFYWYRQILGQKVEFLVSFYNNEISEKSEIFDDQFSVERPDGSNFTLKIRSTKLEDSAMYFCASSDRRGREKLFFGSGTQLSVL.

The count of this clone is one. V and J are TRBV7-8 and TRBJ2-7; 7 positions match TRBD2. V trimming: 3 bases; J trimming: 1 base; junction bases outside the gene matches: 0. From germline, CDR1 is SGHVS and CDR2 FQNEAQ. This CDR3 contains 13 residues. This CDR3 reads CASSFGGSYEQYF. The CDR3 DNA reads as TGTGCCAGCAGCTTCGGGGGGTCCTACGAGCAGTACTTC.

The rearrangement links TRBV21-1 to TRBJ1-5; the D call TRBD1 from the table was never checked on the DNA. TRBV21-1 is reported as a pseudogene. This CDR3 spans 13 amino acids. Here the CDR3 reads CASKTGSNQPQHF. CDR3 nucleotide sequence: TGTGCCAGTAAGACAGGAAGCAATCAGCCCCAGCATTTT.

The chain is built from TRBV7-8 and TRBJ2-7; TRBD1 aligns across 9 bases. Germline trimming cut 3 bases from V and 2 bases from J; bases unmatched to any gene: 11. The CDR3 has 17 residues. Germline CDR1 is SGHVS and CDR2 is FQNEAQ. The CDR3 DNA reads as TGTGCCAGCAGCTTTACAGGGGGCGCGAAAGTAACCTACGAGCAGTACTTC. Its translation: CASSFTGGAKVTYEQYF. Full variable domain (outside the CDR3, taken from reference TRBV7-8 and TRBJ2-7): GAGVSQSPRYKVAKRGQDVALRCDPISGHVSLFWYQQALGQGPEFLTYFQNEAQLDKSGLPSDRFFAERPEGSVSTLKIQRTQQEDSAVYLCASSFTGGAKVTYEQYFGPGTRLTVT.

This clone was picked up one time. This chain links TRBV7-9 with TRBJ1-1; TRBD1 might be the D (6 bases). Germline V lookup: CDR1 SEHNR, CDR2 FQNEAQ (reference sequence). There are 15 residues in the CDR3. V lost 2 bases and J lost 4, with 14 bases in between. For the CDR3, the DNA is TGTGCCAGCAGCTTAACGGGGGGCGCCGGCACTGAAGCTTTCTTT. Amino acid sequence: CASSLTGGAGTEAFF.

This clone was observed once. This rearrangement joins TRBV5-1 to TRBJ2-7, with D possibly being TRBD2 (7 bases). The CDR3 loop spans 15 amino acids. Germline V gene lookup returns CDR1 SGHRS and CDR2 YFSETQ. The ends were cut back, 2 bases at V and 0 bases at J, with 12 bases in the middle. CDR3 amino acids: CASSFGGGPSYEQYF. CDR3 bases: TGCGCCAGCAGCTTCGGCGGGGGCCCCTCCTACGAGCAGTACTTC.

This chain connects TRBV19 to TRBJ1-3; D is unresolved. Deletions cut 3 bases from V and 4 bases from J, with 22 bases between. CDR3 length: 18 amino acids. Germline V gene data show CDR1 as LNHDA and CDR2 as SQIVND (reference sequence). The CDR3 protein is CASSMSGIERRAGNTIYF. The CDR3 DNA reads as TGTGCCAGTAGTATGTCCGGGATCGAAAGAAGGGCCGGAAACACCATATATTTT.

CDR3 in DNA: TGTGCCAGCAGTATGGACAGGAATAATTCACCCCTCCACTTT. Encoded protein: CASSMDRNNSPLHF. V is TRBV3-1 (or the pseudogene TRBV3-2) and J is TRBJ1-6; TRBD1 matches at 7 bases. This CDR3 is built from 14 residues. Germline V gene data show CDR1 as LGHDT and CDR2 as YNNKEL (reference sequence). With V trimmed by 6 bases and J by 5 bases, 4 bases remained unmatched.

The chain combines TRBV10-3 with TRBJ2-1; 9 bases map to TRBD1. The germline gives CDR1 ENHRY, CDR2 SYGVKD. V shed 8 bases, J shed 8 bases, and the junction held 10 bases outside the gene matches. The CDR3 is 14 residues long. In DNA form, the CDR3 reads TGTGCCATCGGGGGGGGACAGGGTGCCGATGAGCAGTTCTTC. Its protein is CAIGGGQGADEQFF.